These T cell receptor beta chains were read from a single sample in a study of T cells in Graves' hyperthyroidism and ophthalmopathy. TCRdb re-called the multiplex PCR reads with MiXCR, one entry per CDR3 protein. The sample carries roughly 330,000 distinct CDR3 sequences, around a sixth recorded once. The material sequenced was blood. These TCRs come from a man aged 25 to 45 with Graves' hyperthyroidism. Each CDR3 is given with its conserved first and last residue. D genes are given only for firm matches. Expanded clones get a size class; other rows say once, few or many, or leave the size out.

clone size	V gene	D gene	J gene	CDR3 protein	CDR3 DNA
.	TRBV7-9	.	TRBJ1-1	CASSLVGEVDTEAFF	TGTGCCAGCAGCTTAGTGGGGGAGGTAGATACTGAAGCTTTCTTT
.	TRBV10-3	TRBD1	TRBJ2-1	CAISERDRVLNEQFF	TGTGCCATCAGTGAGCGGGACAGGGTTTTGAATGAGCAGTTCTTC
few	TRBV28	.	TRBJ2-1	CASMHMGSYNEQFF	TGTGCCAGCATGCATATGGGTTCCTACAATGAGCAGTTCTTC
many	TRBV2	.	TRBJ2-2	CASSDHAGELFF	TGTGCCAGCAGTGACCACGCCGGGGAGCTGTTTTTT
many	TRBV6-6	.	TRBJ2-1	CASSYGRTAYNEQFF	TGTGCCAGCAGTTACGGTAGAACGGCGTACAATGAGCAGTTCTTC
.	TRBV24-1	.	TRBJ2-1	CATSNRVHNEQFF	TGTGCCACCAGCAACAGGGTGCACAATGAGCAGTTCTTC
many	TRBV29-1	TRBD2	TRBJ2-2	CSVRFRETSGNTGELFF	TGCAGCGTTCGGTTTAGGGAGACTAGCGGAAACACCGGGGAGCTGTTTTTT
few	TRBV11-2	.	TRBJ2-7	CASSLGGTTLLEQYF	TGTGCCAGCAGCTTAGGAGGCACCACCCTATTAGAGCAGTACTTC
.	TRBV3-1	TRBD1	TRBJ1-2	CASSFLGQGQNYGYTF	TGTGCCAGCAGCTTCTTAGGACAGGGGCAGAACTATGGCTACACCTTC
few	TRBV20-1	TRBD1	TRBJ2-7	CSARDPLQGASAEQYF	TGCAGTGCTAGAGATCCACTCCAGGGGGCGTCGGCCGAGCAGTACTTC
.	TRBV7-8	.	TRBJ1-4	CASSLAGRWGSVEKLFF	TGTGCCAGCAGCCTCGCTGGAAGGTGGGGTTCAGTTGAAAAACTGTTTTTT
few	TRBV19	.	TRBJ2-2	CASSIDRGHFTGELFF	TGTGCCAGTAGTATAGACCGGGGACATTTCACCGGGGAGCTGTTTTTT
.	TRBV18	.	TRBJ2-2	CASSGTASANTGELFF	TGTGCCAGCTCAGGAACAGCCTCCGCGAACACCGGGGAGCTGTTTTTT
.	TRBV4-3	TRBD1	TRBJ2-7	CASSQSDRGHYEQYF	TGCGCCAGCAGCCAATCGGACAGGGGACACTACGAGCAGTACTTC
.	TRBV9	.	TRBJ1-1	CASSVRATALEAFF	TGTGCCAGCAGCGTTAGAGCCACAGCCCTTGAAGCTTTCTTT
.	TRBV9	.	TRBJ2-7	CASSASRHLYEQYF	TGTGCCAGCAGCGCATCCCGCCACCTCTACGAGCAGTACTTC
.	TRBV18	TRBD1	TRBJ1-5	CASSRRDRAYQPQHF	TGTGCCAGCTCACGGCGGGACAGGGCTTATCAGCCCCAGCATTTT
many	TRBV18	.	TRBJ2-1	CASSPPGRVRNEQFF	TGTGCCAGCTCACCACCGGGTAGGGTCAGGAATGAGCAGTTCTTC
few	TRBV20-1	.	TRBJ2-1	CSARRRNDNEQFF	TGCAGTGCTAGACGTCGCAACGACAATGAGCAGTTCTTC
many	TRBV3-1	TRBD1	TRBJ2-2	CASSQVVGGAWTGELFF	TGTGCCAGCAGCCAAGTAGTAGGGGGCGCGTGGACCGGGGAGCTGTTTTTT
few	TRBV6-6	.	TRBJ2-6	CASSYAGAARSGANVLTF	TGTGCCAGCAGTTACGCAGGGGCAGCCCGCTCTGGGGCCAACGTCCTGACTTTC
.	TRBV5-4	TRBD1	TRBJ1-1	CASSLRQGLNTEAFF	TGTGCCAGCAGCTTGAGACAGGGACTGAACACTGAAGCTTTCTTT